This TCR beta chain originates from a study of blood T cell repertoires in COVID-19. On the study more broadly: Sites in the United States, Italy and Spain provided acute and convalescent COVID-19 samples. The cDNA or gDNA used as material had been derived from T cells, B-cell-depleted T cells, or PBMCs.

Under the authors' procedure: Nucleated cell counts were estimated from reference gene primer amplification. Generated by immunoSEQ multiplex PCR, the TCRdb table keeps only in-frame clones and is missing some. V and J calls and clone size are given by that table; D and trimming were obtained from the DNA. The sample includes about 75,000 clones, roughly nine tenths of them seen just once. The CDR3 loop spans 13 amino acids. Deletions cut 4 bases from V and 9 bases from J, with 10 bases between. V is TRBV12-3 or TRBV12-4 and J is TRBJ1-6, with D perhaps TRBD1 (6 bases). Material for sequencing was peripheral blood. This sequence originates from a human donor in a cohort sampled during active COVID-19. In nucleotides, the CDR3 is TGTGCCAGCAGTTCCCTAGGGGGTTCACCCCTCCACTTT. It yields the protein CASSSLGGSPLHF.